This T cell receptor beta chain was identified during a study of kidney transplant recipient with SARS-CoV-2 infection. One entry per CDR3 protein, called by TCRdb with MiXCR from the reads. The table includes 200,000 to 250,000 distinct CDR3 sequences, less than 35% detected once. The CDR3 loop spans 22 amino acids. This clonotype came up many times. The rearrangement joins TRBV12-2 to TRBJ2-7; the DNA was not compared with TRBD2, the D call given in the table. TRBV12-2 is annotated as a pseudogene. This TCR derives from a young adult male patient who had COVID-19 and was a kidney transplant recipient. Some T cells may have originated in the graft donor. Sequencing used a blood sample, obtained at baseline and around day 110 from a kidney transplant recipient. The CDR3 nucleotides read TGTGCAAGTCGCCAAATTAGGGGGACGCGGAGGGGAGGGAGGGACAACTCCTACGAGCAGTACTTC. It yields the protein CASRQIRGTRRGGRDNSYEQYF.